This T cell receptor beta chain was sequenced in a study of T-cell memory formation after mild COVID-19. TCRdb passed the 5' RACE reads through MiXCR, listing each CDR3 protein once. This sample has 450,000 to 650,000 distinct CDR3 sequences, with roughly 17% found just once. The CDR3 sequence is 15 residues long. After removal of 3 bases from V and 4 bases from J, the junction contained 9 bases not matched to a gene. The germline gives CDR1 DFQATT, CDR2 SNEGSKA (reference sequence). The receptor was derived from an adult woman who had mild COVID-19 (a few samples of this study predate the infection). Cell type and time point are not known. This sequence joins TRBV20-1 and TRBJ2-1, with 7 bases fitting TRBD2. Sequenced material: PBMCs or a T cell subset sorted from them (not recorded which). The CDR3 region is CSASSQSGVYNEQFF. The DNA for the CDR3 is TGCAGTGCTAGTTCTCAGAGCGGGGTTTACAATGAGCAGTTCTTC.